This T cell receptor (beta chain) was obtained from a study of blood T cell repertoires in COVID-19. Study summary: From the United States, Italy and Spain came samples of acute and convalescent COVID-19. From T cells, B-cell-depleted T cells, or PBMCs came the material, which was cDNA or gDNA.

Per germline, CDR1 MNHEY and CDR2 SVGAGI. The V end was cut by 6 bases, the J end by 1 base, with 12 bases between. CDR3 length equals 15 residues. In the original workflow: Amplification from reference gene primers served as the basis for estimated nucleated cell counts. TCRdb keeps only in-frame clones here, not all; method: immunoSEQ multiplex PCR. V and J calls and clone size are as listed in that table; D and trimming were resolved from the DNA. Of 150,000 to 200,000 clones in the sample, around nine tenths were seen once. The V and J genes are TRBV6-5 and TRBJ2-2; D may be TRBD1 (6 bases). The sequence came from a man in his late teens or twenties with active or convalescent COVID-19. The sequenced sample consisted of peripheral blood. The CDR3 region has the DNA TGTGCCAGCAGCGGACAGCCCCTGAACACCGGGGAGCTGTTTTTT. Its translation is CASSGQPLNTGELFF.